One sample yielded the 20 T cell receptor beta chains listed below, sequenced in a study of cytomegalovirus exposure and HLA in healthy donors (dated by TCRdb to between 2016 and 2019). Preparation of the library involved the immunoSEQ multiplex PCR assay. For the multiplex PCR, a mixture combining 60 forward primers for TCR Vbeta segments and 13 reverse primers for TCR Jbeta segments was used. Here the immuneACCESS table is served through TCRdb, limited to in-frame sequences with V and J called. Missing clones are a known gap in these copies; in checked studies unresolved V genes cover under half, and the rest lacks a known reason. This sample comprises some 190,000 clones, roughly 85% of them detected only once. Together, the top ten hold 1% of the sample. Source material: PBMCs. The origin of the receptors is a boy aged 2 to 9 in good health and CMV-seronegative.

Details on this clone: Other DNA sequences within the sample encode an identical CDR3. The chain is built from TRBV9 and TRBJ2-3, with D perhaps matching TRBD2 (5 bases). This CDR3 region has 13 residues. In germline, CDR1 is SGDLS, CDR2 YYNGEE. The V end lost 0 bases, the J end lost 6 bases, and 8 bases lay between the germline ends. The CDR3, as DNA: TGTGCCAGCAGCGTAGCTACGGGGGATACGCAGTATTTT. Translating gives CASSVATGDTQYF.

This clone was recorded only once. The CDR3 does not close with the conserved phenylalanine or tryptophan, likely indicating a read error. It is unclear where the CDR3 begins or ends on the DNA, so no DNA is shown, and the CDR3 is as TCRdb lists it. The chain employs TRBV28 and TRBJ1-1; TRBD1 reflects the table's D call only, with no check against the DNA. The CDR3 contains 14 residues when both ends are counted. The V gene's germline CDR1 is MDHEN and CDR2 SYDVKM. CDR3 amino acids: CASSNPVDRGPAFD.

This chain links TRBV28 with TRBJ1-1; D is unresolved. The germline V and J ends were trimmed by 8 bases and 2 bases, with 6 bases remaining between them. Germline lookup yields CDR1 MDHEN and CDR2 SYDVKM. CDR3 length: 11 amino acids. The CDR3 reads CASRQNTEAFF. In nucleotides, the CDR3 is TGTGCCAGCCGACAAAACACTGAAGCTTTCTTT.

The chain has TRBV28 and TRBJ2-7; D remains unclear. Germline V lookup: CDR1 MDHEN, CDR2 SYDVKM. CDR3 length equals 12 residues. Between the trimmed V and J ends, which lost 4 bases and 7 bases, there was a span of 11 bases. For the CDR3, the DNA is TGTGCCAGCAGTTCCTCCCTGAGGGAGCAGTACTTC. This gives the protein CASSSSLREQYF.

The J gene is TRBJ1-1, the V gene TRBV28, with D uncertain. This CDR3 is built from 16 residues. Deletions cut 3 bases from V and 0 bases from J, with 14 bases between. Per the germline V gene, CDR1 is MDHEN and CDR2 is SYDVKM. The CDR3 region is CASSFSPGLMNTEAFF. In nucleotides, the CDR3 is TGTGCCAGCAGTTTTAGCCCCGGACTGATGAACACTGAAGCTTTCTTT.

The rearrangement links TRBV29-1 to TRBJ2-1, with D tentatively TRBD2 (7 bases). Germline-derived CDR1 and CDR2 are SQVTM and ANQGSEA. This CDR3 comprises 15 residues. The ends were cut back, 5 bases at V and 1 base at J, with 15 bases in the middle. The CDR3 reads CSVPWRGRSYNEQFF. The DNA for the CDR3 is TGCAGCGTTCCCTGGCGGGGGCGATCCTACAATGAGCAGTTCTTC.

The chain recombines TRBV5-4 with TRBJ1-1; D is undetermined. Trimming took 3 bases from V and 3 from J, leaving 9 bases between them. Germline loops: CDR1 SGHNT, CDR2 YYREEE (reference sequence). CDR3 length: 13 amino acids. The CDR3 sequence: CASSSGVDTEAFF. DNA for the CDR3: TGTGCCAGCAGCTCGGGAGTAGACACTGAAGCTTTCTTT.

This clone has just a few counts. The CDR3 DNA sequence: TGCAGCGTTGAACAAGGGGCTAGCGGGATCCCAGAGCAGTACTTC. Encoded protein: CSVEQGASGIPEQYF. This chain links TRBV29-1 with TRBJ2-7; 9 bases line up with TRBD2. This CDR3 spans 15 amino acids. Germline V gene lookup returns CDR1 SQVTM and CDR2 ANQGSEA. Trimming removed 2 bases from V and 7 bases from J; junction bases left unmatched: 12.

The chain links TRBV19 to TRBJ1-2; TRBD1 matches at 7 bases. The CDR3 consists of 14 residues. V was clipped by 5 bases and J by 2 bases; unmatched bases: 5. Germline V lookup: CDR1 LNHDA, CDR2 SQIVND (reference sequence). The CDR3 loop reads CASSPSTGNYGYTF. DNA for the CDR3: TGTGCCAGTAGTCCGTCGACAGGGAACTATGGCTACACCTTC.

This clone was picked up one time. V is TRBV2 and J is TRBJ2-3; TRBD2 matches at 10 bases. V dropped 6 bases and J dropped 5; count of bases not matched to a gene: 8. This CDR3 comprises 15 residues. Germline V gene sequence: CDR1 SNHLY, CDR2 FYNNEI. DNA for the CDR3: TGTGCCAGCAGATTTACTAGCGGGACAAAAGATACGCAGTATTTT. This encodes CASRFTSGTKDTQYF. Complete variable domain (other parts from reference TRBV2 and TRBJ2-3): EPEVTQTPSHQVTQMGQEVILRCVPISNHLYFYWYRQILGQKVEFLVSFYNNEISEKSEIFDDQFSVERPDGSNFTLKIRSTKLEDSAMYFCASRFTSGTKDTQYFGPGTRLTVL.

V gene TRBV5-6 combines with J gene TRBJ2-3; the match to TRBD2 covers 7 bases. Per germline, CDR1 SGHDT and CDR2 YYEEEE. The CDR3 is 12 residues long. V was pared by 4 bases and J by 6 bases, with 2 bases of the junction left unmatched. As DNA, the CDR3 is TGTGCCAGCAGCCCCGGGGGGGATACGCAGTATTTT. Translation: CASSPGGDTQYF. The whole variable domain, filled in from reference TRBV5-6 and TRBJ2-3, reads DAGVTQSPTHLIKTRGQQVTLRCSPKSGHDTVSWYQQALGQGPQFIFQYYEEEERQRGNFPDRFSGHQFPNYSSELNVNALLLGDSALYLCASSPGGDTQYFGPGTRLTVL.

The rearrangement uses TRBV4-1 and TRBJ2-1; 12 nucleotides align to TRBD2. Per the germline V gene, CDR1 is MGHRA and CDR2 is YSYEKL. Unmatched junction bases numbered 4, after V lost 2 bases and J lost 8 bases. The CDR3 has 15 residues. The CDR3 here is CASSQPTSGGDEQFF. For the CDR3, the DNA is TGCGCCAGCAGCCAACCGACTAGCGGGGGCGATGAGCAGTTCTTC.

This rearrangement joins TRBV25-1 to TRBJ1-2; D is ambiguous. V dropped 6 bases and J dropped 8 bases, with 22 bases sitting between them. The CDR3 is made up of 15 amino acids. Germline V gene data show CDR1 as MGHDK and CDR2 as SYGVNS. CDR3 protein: CASSSIAGEETGYTF. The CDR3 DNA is TGTGCCAGCAGCTCTATAGCTGGGGAGGAGACGGGCTACACCTTC.

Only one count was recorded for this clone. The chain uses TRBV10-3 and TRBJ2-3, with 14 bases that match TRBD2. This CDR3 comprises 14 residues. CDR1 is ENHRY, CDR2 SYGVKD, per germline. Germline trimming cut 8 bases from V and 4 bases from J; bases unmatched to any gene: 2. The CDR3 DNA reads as TGTGCCATCCGACTAGCGGGGGGGGCAGATACGCAGTATTTT. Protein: CAIRLAGGADTQYF.

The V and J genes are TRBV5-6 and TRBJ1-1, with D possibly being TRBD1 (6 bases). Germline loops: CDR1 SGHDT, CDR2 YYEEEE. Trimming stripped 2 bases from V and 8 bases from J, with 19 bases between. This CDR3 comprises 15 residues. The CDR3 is CASSFQPGANKEAFF. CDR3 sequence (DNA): TGTGCCAGCAGCTTTCAACCAGGGGCCAATAAAGAAGCTTTCTTT. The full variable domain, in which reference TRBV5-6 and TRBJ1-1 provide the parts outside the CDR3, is DAGVTQSPTHLIKTRGQQVTLRCSPKSGHDTVSWYQQALGQGPQFIFQYYEEEERQRGNFPDRFSGHQFPNYSSELNVNALLLGDSALYLCASSFQPGANKEAFFGQGTRLTVV.

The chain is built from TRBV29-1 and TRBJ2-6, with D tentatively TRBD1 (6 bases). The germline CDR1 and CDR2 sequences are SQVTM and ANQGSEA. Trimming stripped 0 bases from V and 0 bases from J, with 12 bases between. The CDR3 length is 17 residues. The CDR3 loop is CSVEDQDRTSGANVLTF. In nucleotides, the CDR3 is TGCAGCGTTGAAGACCAGGACAGAACCTCTGGGGCCAACGTCCTGACTTTC.

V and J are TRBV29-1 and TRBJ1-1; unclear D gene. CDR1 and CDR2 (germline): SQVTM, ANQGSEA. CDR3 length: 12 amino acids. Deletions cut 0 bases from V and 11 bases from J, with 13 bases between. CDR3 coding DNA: TGCAGCGTTGAAGATACGCGGGAAGCGGCTTTCTTT. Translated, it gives CSVEDTREAAFF.

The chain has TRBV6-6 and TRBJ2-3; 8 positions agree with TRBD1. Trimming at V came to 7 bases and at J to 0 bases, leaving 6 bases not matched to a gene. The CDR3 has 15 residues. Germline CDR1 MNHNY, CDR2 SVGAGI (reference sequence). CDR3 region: CASTKWDRSTDTQYF. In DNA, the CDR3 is TGTGCCAGCACCAAATGGGACAGGAGCACAGATACGCAGTATTTT.

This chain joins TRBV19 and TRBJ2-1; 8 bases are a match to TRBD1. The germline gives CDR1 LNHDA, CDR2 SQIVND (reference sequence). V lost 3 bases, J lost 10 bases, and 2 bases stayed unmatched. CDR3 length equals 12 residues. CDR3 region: CASSMTGVEQFF. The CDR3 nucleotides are TGTGCCAGTAGTATGACAGGGGTGGAGCAGTTCTTC.

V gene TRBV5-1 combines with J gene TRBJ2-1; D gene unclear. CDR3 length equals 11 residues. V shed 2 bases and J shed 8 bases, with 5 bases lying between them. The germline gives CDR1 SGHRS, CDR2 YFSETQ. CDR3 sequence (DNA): TGCGCCAGCAGCTTCTCGGATGAGCAGTTCTTC. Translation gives CASSFSDEQFF. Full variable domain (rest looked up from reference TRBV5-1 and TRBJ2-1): KAGVTQTPRYLIKTRGQQVTLSCSPISGHRSVSWYQQTPGQGLQFLFEYFSETQRNKGNFPGRFSGRQFSNSRSEMNVSTLELGDSALYLCASSFSDEQFFGPGTRLTVL.